The 8 T cell receptor beta chains given below trace back to one sample, sequenced in a study of CD8 T cells in ankylosing spondylitis. TCRdb used MiXCR to reprocess the 5' RACE reads, holding one entry per CDR3 protein. The table includes about 240,000 distinct CDR3 sequences, roughly 10% detected once. Material for sequencing was blood, either unsorted or a sorted T cell fraction (not recorded which). These receptors were taken from a male donor with ankylosing spondylitis or in good health (not recorded which).

This clonotype was counted many times. Here the CDR3 reads CASSRRGQGLLGAFF. Here the CDR3 DNA reads TGTGCCAGCAGTCGCCGTGGACAGGGACTTCTAGGAGCTTTCTTT. The chain joins TRBV6-1 to TRBJ1-1, with 8 positions matching TRBD1. The CDR3 is 15 residues long. V gave up 5 bases and J gave up 10 bases; unmatched junction bases: 15. The germline V gene has CDR1 MNHNS and CDR2 SASEGT.

At least ten counts were recorded for this clonotype. This chain uses TRBV12-3 or TRBV12-4 with TRBJ1-1; TRBD1 aligns across 7 bases. The length of the CDR3 is 12 residues. V lost 6 bases, J lost 9 bases, and 7 bases stayed unmatched. This chain's CDR3 is CASRGDSTQAFF. The DNA for the CDR3 is TGTGCCAGCAGAGGGGACAGTACACAAGCTTTCTTT.

This clonotype was observed a few times. This chain links TRBV7-9 with TRBJ2-2; D uncertain. The germline gives CDR1 SEHNR, CDR2 FQNEAQ (reference sequence). The CDR3 has 14 residues. Trimming pared 3 bases from V and 6 bases from J, leaving 11 bases between. The DNA of the CDR3 is TGTGCCAGCAGCTTGGCGGCACAATCCGGGGAGCTGTTTTTT. It yields the protein CASSLAAQSGELFF.

In its sample, this clonotype was seen many times. V usage is TRBV15 and J usage is TRBJ1-2; D is unclear. The length of the CDR3 is 13 residues. Deletions cut 3 bases from V and 4 bases from J, with 9 bases between. In germline, CDR1 is LNHNV, CDR2 YYDKDF (reference sequence). CDR3 in amino acids: CATSSSGFYGYTF. CDR3 nucleotides: TGTGCCACCAGCAGCTCCGGATTCTATGGCTACACCTTC.

CDR3 coding DNA: TGTGCCAGCAGTCCCGGGTGGGTGGAGACCCAGTACTTC. Its protein is CASSPGWVETQYF. The chain uses TRBV6-1 and TRBJ2-5; D gene unclear. V was pared by 5 bases and J by 5 bases, with 12 bases between. The CDR3 covers 13 residues. Germline CDR1 is MNHNS and CDR2 is SASEGT.

This clonotype has at least ten counts. This chain connects TRBV5-1 to TRBJ1-1; D might be TRBD1 (5 bases). The germline V and J ends were trimmed by 4 bases and 1 base, with 8 bases remaining between them. The CDR3 extends over 13 amino acids. CDR1 is SGHRS, CDR2 YFSETQ, per germline. In DNA form, the CDR3 reads TGCGCCAGCAGCCTCCAGGGGAACACTGAAGCTTTCTTT. Amino acids: CASSLQGNTEAFF. Complete variable domain (other parts from reference TRBV5-1 and TRBJ1-1): KAGVTQTPRYLIKTRGQQVTLSCSPISGHRSVSWYQQTPGQGLQFLFEYFSETQRNKGNFPGRFSGRQFSNSRSEMNVSTLELGDSALYLCASSLQGNTEAFFGQGTRLTVV.

This clonotype was counted at least ten times. This sequence joins TRBV20-1 and TRBJ2-3; D is unclear. Deletions cut 7 bases from V and 6 bases from J, with 11 bases between. Germline CDR1 is DFQATT and CDR2 is SNEGSKA (reference sequence). CDR3 length: 11 amino acids. CDR3: CSGSPADTQYF. CDR3 nucleotide sequence: TGCAGTGGGTCCCCCGCGGATACGCAGTATTTT.

This clonotype appeared many times. This chain links TRBV5-6 with TRBJ2-5; 8 bases line up with TRBD1. Trimming cost V 4 bases and J 4 bases; bases outside gene matches: 9. CDR1 and CDR2 (germline): SGHDT, YYEEEE. This CDR3 spans 15 amino acids. The CDR3 DNA follows: TGTGCCAGCAGCCCAGGGGGCCCAACCACAGAGACCCAGTACTTC. Protein product: CASSPGGPTTETQYF.